This T cell receptor (beta chain) was identified in a study of cytomegalovirus exposure and HLA in healthy donors. The study, taken as a whole, reports: In a later analysis, DRB1 alleles had the most associated TCRs; HLA-C alleles the fewest.

A few counts support this clone. Its target is unknown. Primers for the PCR totalled 60 Vbeta and 13 Jbeta. Libraries were prepared by immunoSEQ multiplex PCR; TCRdb keeps only in-frame clonotypes and omits some of them. Among roughly 100,000 clones, more than 75% were seen once, and the ten largest hold 1.5% to 2%. The TCR comes from a woman aged 40 to 50 in good health and CMV-seronegative. The sample taken for sequencing was PBMCs.

The CDR3 reads CASSLSGYYRGEETQYF. DNA of the CDR3: TGTGCCAGCAGTTTATCGGGTTACTACAGGGGGGAAGAGACCCAGTACTTC. The chain joins TRBV27 to TRBJ2-5; 8 bases are shared with TRBD1. The CDR3 is 17 residues long. The germline CDR1 and CDR2 sequences are MNHEY and SMNVEV (reference sequence). V shed 0 bases and J 3 bases; nucleotides not matched to a gene: 9.